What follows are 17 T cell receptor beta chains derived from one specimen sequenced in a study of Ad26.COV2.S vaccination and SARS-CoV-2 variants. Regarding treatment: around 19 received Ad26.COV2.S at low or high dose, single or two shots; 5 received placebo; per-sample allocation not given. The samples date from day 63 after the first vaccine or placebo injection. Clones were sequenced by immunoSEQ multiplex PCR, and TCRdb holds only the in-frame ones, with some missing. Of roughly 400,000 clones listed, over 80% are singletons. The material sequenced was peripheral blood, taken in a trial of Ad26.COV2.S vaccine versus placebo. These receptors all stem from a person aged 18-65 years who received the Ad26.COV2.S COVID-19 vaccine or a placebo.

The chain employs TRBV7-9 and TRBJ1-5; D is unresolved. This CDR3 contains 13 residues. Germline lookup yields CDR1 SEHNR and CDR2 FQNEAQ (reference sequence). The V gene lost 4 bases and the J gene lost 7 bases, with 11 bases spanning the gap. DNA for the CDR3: TGTGCCAGCAGCTCCATAGGCGGCCAGCCCCAGCATTTT. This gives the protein CASSSIGGQPQHF.

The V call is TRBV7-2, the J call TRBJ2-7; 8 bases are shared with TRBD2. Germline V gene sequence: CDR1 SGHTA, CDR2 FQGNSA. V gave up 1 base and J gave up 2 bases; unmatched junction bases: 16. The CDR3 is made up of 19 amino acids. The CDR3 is CASSLVVSGVNGRPYEQYF. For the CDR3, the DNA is TGTGCCAGCAGCTTAGTGGTTAGCGGGGTTAACGGCAGGCCCTACGAGCAGTACTTC.

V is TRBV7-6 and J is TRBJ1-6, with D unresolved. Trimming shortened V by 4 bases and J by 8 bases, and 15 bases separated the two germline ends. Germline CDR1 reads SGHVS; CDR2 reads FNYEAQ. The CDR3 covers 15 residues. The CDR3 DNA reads TGTGCCAGCAGCTATACCCTAGGGCGTGATTCACCCCTCCACTTT. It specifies CASSYTLGRDSPLHF.

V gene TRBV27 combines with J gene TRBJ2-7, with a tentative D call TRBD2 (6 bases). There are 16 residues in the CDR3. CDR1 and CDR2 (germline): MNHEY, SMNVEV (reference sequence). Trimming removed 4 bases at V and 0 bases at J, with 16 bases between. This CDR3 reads CASSSDPPGGSYEQYF. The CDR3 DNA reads TGTGCCAGCAGTTCAGACCCCCCCGGGGGCTCCTACGAGCAGTACTTC.

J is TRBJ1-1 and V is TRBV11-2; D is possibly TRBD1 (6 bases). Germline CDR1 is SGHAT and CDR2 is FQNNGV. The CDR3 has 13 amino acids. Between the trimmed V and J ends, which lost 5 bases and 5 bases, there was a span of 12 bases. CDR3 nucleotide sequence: TGTGCCAGCAGCCCCGGGACACTAACTGAAGCTTTCTTT. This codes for CASSPGTLTEAFF.

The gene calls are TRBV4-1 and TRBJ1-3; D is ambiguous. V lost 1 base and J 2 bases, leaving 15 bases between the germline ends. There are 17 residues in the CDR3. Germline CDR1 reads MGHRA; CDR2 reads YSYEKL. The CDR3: CASSQVYGVLTGNTIYF. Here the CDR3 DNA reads TGCGCCAGCAGCCAAGTTTATGGCGTCCTTACTGGAAACACCATATATTTT.

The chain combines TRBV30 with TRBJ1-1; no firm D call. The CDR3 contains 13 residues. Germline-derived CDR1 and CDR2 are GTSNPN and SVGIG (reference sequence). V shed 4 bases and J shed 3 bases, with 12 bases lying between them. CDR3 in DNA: TGTGCCTGGATAGGAAAGGGCGACACTGAAGCTTTCTTT. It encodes CAWIGKGDTEAFF.

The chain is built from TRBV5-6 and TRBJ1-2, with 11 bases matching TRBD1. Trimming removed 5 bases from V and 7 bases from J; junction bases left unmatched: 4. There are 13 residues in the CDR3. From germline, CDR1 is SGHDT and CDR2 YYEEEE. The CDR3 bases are TGTGCCAGCAGTCGGACAGGGGGCGGTGGCTACACCTTC. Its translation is CASSRTGGGGYTF. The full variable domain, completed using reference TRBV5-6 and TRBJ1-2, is DAGVTQSPTHLIKTRGQQVTLRCSPKSGHDTVSWYQQALGQGPQFIFQYYEEEERQRGNFPDRFSGHQFPNYSSELNVNALLLGDSALYLCASSRTGGGGYTFGSGTRLTVV.

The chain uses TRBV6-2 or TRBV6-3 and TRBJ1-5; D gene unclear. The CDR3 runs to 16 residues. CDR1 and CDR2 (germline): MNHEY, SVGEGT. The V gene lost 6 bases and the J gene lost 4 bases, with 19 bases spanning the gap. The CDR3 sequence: CASSSQPKTVNQPQHF. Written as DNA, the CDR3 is TGTGCCAGCAGCTCACAACCTAAGACCGTAAATCAGCCCCAGCATTTT.

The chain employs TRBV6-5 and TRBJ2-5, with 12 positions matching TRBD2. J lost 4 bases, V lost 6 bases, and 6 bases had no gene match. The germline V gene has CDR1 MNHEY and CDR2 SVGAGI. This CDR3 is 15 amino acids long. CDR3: CASRRTSGASETQYF. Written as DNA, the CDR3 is TGTGCCAGCAGAAGGACTAGCGGGGCCTCAGAGACCCAGTACTTC.

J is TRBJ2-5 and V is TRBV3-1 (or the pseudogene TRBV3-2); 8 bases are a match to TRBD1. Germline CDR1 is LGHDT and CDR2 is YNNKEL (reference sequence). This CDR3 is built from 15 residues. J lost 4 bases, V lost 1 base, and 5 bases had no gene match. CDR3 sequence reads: CASSQAITGGETQYF. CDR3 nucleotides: TGTGCCAGCAGCCAAGCTATAACAGGGGGAGAGACCCAGTACTTC.

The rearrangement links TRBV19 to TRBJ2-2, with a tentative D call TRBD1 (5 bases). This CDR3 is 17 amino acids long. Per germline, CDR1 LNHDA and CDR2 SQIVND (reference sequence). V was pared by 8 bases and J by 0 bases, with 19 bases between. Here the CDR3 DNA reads TGTGCCAGTCGGGCCCGGAAACAGGTGGCGAACACCGGGGAGCTGTTTTTT. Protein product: CASRARKQVANTGELFF.

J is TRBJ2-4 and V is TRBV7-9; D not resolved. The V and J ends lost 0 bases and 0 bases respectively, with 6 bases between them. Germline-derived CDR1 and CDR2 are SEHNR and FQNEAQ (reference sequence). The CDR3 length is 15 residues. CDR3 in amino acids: CASSLAFEAKNIQYF. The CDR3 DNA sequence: TGTGCCAGCAGCTTAGCGTTTGAAGCCAAAAACATTCAGTACTTC.

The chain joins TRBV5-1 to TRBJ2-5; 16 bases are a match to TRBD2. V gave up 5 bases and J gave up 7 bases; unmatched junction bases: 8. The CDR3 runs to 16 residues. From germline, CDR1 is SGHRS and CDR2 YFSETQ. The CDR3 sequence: CASSPQGLAGGATQYF. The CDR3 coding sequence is TGCGCCAGCAGTCCCCAGGGACTAGCGGGGGGGGCGACCCAGTACTTC.

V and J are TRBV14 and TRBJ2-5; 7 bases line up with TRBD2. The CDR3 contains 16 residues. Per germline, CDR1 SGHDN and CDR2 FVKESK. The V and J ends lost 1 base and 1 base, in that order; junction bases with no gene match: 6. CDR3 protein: CASSQGTASGQETQYF. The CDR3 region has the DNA TGTGCCAGCAGCCAAGGCACGGCTAGCGGCCAAGAGACCCAGTACTTC.

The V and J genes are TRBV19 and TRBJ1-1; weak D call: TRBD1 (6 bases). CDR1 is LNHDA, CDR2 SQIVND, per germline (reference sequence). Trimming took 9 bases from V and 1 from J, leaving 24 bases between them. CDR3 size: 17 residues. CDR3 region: CASSPGYSGHPNTEAFF. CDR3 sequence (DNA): TGTGCCAGCAGTCCCGGTTATTCGGGACACCCGAACACTGAAGCTTTCTTT.

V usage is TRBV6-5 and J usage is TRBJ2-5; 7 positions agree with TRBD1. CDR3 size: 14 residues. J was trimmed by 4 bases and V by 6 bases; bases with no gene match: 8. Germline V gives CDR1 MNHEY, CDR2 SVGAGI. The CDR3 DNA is TGTGCCAGCAGCCACTGGGACAGTACAGAGACCCAGTACTTC. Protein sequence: CASSHWDSTETQYF.